A single sample gave rise to the 31 T cell receptor beta chains below, sequenced in a study of blood T cell repertoires in COVID-19. Assay used: immunoSEQ multiplex PCR; TCRdb lists only in-frame clones, some missing. The data show fewer than 300,000 clones, around four fifths seen once. Sequenced material: peripheral blood. The receptors shown here come from a woman aged 45-65 years who had recovered from COVID-19.

The J gene is TRBJ1-2, the V gene TRBV11-2; 8 bases are a match to TRBD1. Germline loops: CDR1 SGHAT, CDR2 FQNNGV. With 3 bases clipped from V and 7 bases from J, the junction kept 4 bases outside the gene matches. This CDR3 contains 13 residues. The CDR3 loop reads CASSFGQGSGYTF. The CDR3 bases are TGTGCCAGCAGCTTTGGACAGGGCTCTGGCTACACCTTC.

The chain couples TRBV7-9 to TRBJ1-1; possibly TRBD1 for D (5 bases). The CDR3 runs to 15 residues. Germline lookup yields CDR1 SEHNR and CDR2 FQNEAQ (reference sequence). The germline V and J ends were trimmed by 5 bases and 1 base, with 14 bases remaining between them. The CDR3 loop is CASSPRPGGNTEAFF. The CDR3 region has the DNA TGTGCCAGCAGCCCCAGGCCGGGGGGGAACACTGAAGCTTTCTTT. The entire variable domain, with the rest obtained from reference TRBV7-9 and TRBJ1-1, is as follows: DTGVSQNPRHKITKRGQNVTFRCDPISEHNRLYWYRQTLGQGPEFLTYFQNEAQLEKSRLLSDRFSAERPKGSFSTLEIQRTEQGDSAMYLCASSPRPGGNTEAFFGQGTRLTVV.

The chain recombines TRBV29-1 with TRBJ2-3, with D tentatively TRBD2 (5 bases). The germline V gene encodes CDR1 SQVTM and CDR2 ANQGSEA. V lost 7 bases and J 0 bases, leaving 14 bases between the germline ends. The CDR3 contains 14 residues. The DNA of the CDR3 is TGCAGCGCTGGGAGCGGAGCTAGCACAGATACGCAGTATTTT. It is translated as CSAGSGASTDTQYF.

The chain employs TRBV19 and TRBJ2-5, with 9 bases lining up with TRBD1. Germline-derived CDR1 and CDR2 are LNHDA and SQIVND (reference sequence). V shed 4 bases, J shed 1 base, and the junction held 7 bases outside the gene matches. There are 16 residues in the CDR3. The CDR3 region has the DNA TGTGCCAGTAGTACCACAGGGGGCGGTGTCCAAGAGACCCAGTACTTC. This codes for CASSTTGGGVQETQYF.

The chain combines TRBV19 with TRBJ2-3; TRBD2 might be the D (5 bases). The CDR3 totals 13 residues. The V end lost 5 bases, the J end lost 5 bases, and 11 bases lay between the germline ends. CDR1 and CDR2 from the germline V gene are LNHDA and SQIVND (reference sequence). CDR3 in DNA: TGTGCCAGTAGTTTTGGACTGGGAGATACGCAGTATTTT. It specifies CASSFGLGDTQYF.

The chain has TRBV7-9 and TRBJ1-4; the match to TRBD1 covers 8 bases. CDR1 is SEHNR, CDR2 FQNEAQ, per germline (reference sequence). The CDR3 has 14 amino acids. V gave up 3 bases and J gave up 6 bases; unmatched junction bases: 3. The CDR3 nucleotides read TGTGCCAGCAGCTTCCGGGACAGGTATGAAAAACTGTTTTTT. It codes for CASSFRDRYEKLFF.

Written as DNA, the CDR3 is TGTGCCAGCAGCTTAGCGACGGGGAGCTCTGGAAACACCATATATTTT. The encoded protein is CASSLATGSSGNTIYF. J is TRBJ1-3 and V is TRBV7-2; D gene unclear. Germline values: CDR1 SGHTA, CDR2 FQGNSA. V lost 0 bases and J 0 bases, leaving 9 bases between the germline ends. This CDR3 has 16 residues.

The CDR3: CASSIRGQSLSNQPQHF. CDR3 nucleotides: TGTGCCAGTAGTATACGGGGACAGAGTCTTAGCAATCAGCCCCAGCATTTT. This sequence joins TRBV19 and TRBJ1-5; TRBD1 agrees at 7 bases. With 2 bases clipped from V and 0 bases from J, the junction kept 7 bases outside the gene matches. Germline CDR1 reads LNHDA; CDR2 reads SQIVND (reference sequence). The CDR3 covers 17 residues.

V and J are TRBV9 and TRBJ2-7; TRBD1 is a possible D gene (5 bases). V lost 0 bases and J lost 9, with 16 bases in between. The CDR3 length is 14 residues. CDR1 and CDR2 from the germline V gene are SGDLS and YYNGEE. The CDR3, as DNA: TGTGCCAGCAGCGTAGACCCAGGGTCCGACAGGCAGTACTTC. This sequence encodes CASSVDPGSDRQYF.

The chain joins TRBV4-3 to TRBJ2-3, with 10 bases identical to TRBD2. CDR1 and CDR2 from the germline V gene are LGHNA and YSLEER. The CDR3 extends over 17 amino acids. The ends lost 5 bases at V and 0 bases at J; junction bases unmatched: 8. The CDR3 spells CASSARPAGGSTDTQYF. Here the CDR3 DNA reads TGCGCCAGCAGCGCGAGGCCAGCGGGGGGGAGCACAGATACGCAGTATTTT.

The chain combines TRBV5-4 with TRBJ2-7, with D tentatively TRBD1 (5 bases). V gave up 1 base and J gave up 2 bases, with 13 bases separating them. This CDR3 is 15 amino acids long. CDR1 is SGHNT and CDR2 is YYREEE in the germline V gene (reference sequence). CDR3 nucleotides: TGTGCCAGCAGCTTGATGTCAGGGTCAGCCTACGAGCAGTACTTC. Translation: CASSLMSGSAYEQYF.

The chain is built from TRBV19 and TRBJ2-1, with 9 positions matching TRBD2. V lost 4 bases, J lost 4 bases, and 2 bases stayed unmatched. The germline V gene encodes CDR1 LNHDA and CDR2 SQIVND (reference sequence). The CDR3 is made up of 14 amino acids. CDR3 sequence: CASSKTSGYNEQFF. Written as DNA, the CDR3 is TGTGCCAGTAGTAAGACTAGCGGATACAATGAGCAGTTCTTC.

V gene TRBV7-6 combines with J gene TRBJ1-5, with D unresolved. Deletions cut 4 bases from V and 5 bases from J, with 18 bases between. The CDR3 runs to 16 residues. Germline V gene data show CDR1 as SGHVS and CDR2 as FNYEAQ. The CDR3 nucleotides are TGTGCCAGCAGCTCTCTACCTGCCCTCGGGGATCAGCCCCAGCATTTT. This gives the protein CASSSLPALGDQPQHF. The full variable domain, in which reference TRBV7-6 and TRBJ1-5 provide the parts outside the CDR3, is GAGVSQSPRYKVTKRGQDVALRCDPISGHVSLYWYRQALGQGPEFLTYFNYEAQQDKSGLPNDRFSAERPEGSISTLTIQRTEQRDSAMYRCASSSLPALGDQPQHFGDGTRLSIL.

This clone came up once. A read error may account for a junction end that differs from germline. The chain recombines TRBV15 with TRBJ2-5; possibly TRBD1 for D (5 bases). This CDR3 spans 13 amino acids. Germline assignment: CDR1 LNHNV and CDR2 YYDKDF (reference sequence). CDR3 amino acids: CATSGDSQETQYF. In DNA form, the CDR3 reads TGTGCCACCAGCGGAGACAGTCAAGAGACCCAGTACTTC.

The chain couples TRBV6-2 or TRBV6-3 to TRBJ2-1; TRBD2 agrees at 7 bases. CDR1 and CDR2 (germline): MNHEY, SVGEGT. This CDR3 has 17 amino acids. Trimming removed 6 bases from V and 3 bases from J; junction bases left unmatched: 14. The DNA for the CDR3 is TGTGCCAGCAGCCATCCCTTCTTAGCGGGTCGCTACAATGAGCAGTTCTTC. It translates to CASSHPFLAGRYNEQFF.

The chain carries TRBV20-1 and TRBJ1-1; D is uncertain. Per the germline V gene, CDR1 is DFQATT and CDR2 is SNEGSKA (reference sequence). The germline V and J ends were trimmed by 3 bases and 1 base, with 6 bases remaining between them. The CDR3 extends over 12 amino acids. The CDR3 sequence is CSASNTNTEAFF. CDR3 bases: TGCAGTGCTAGTAACACGAACACTGAAGCTTTCTTT.

This chain joins TRBV15 and TRBJ2-4; the D gene is possibly TRBD2 (5 bases). The germline V and J ends were trimmed by 0 bases and 0 bases, with 12 bases remaining between them. CDR3 length: 17 residues. Germline V gene sequence: CDR1 LNHNV, CDR2 YYDKDF (reference sequence). This CDR3 is CATSRDYIRGAKNIQYF. The CDR3 nucleotides read TGTGCCACCAGCAGAGACTACATTCGGGGAGCCAAAAACATTCAGTACTTC.

This clone is a singleton in its sample. The CDR3 sequence: CASSTLAGGLTDTQYF. The CDR3 coding sequence is TGTGCCAGTAGTACACTAGCGGGAGGGCTCACAGATACGCAGTATTTT. The chain combines TRBV19 with TRBJ2-3; the match to TRBD2 covers 13 bases. The V gene's germline CDR1 is LNHDA and CDR2 SQIVND (reference sequence). This CDR3 spans 16 amino acids. After removal of 4 bases from V and 2 bases from J, the junction contained 3 bases not matched to a gene.

The chain uses TRBV5-1 and TRBJ2-5; 10 bases are a match to TRBD2. This CDR3 comprises 15 residues. Germline V gene sequence: CDR1 SGHRS, CDR2 YFSETQ. V lost 4 bases, J lost 5 bases, and 8 bases stayed unmatched. CDR3 in amino acids: CASSASGGGRETQYF. The CDR3, as DNA: TGCGCCAGCAGCGCAAGCGGGGGGGGTCGCGAGACCCAGTACTTC.

The rearrangement uses TRBV20-1 and TRBJ2-1; D is uncertain. Trimming took off 3 bases at V and 5 bases at J, with 14 bases between the two ends. This CDR3 has 14 amino acids. Germline CDR1 and CDR2: DFQATT and SNEGSKA (reference sequence). The CDR3 coding sequence is TGCAGTGCTAGTGCTGACTCTCACCACAATGAGCAGTTCTTC. Translating gives CSASADSHHNEQFF.

This rearrangement joins TRBV6-5 to TRBJ2-7; D is perhaps TRBD1 (5 bases). Germline lookup yields CDR1 MNHEY and CDR2 SVGAGI. The CDR3 length is 14 residues. Trimming took 6 bases from V and 0 from J, leaving 12 bases between them. CDR3 loop: CASSPDINSYEQYF. In DNA, the CDR3 is TGTGCCAGCAGCCCGGACATAAACTCCTACGAGCAGTACTTC.

The chain recombines TRBV28 with TRBJ2-3; 7 bases fit TRBD1. This CDR3 comprises 15 residues. V was pared by 6 bases and J by 10 bases, with 16 bases of the junction left unmatched. The germline V gene has CDR1 MDHEN and CDR2 SYDVKM. In DNA, the CDR3 is TGTGCCAGCAGCCCTTTGGACAGGTTCTCCAGAGCGCAGTATTTT. Protein: CASSPLDRFSRAQYF.

This chain links TRBV30 with TRBJ2-2, with 7 positions matching TRBD1. Germline V gene sequence: CDR1 GTSNPN, CDR2 SVGIG (reference sequence). The CDR3 length is 13 residues. The trim removed 3 bases at V and 6 bases at J, leaving 4 bases unmatched. This CDR3 is CAWSRQGSGELFF. CDR3 bases: TGTGCCTGGAGCCGACAGGGATCCGGGGAGCTGTTTTTT.

This rearrangement joins TRBV19 to TRBJ2-7; D is perhaps TRBD2 (5 bases). Germline V CDR1 and CDR2: LNHDA, SQIVND (reference sequence). The V end was cut by 5 bases, the J end by 2 bases, with 7 bases between. The CDR3 is 12 residues long. CDR3 protein: CASSAGTYEQYF. CDR3 DNA: TGTGCCAGTAGTGCCGGGACCTACGAGCAGTACTTC.

The chain combines TRBV27 with TRBJ2-3; no reliable D call. Trimming took 5 bases from V and 6 from J, leaving 15 bases between them. Germline lookup yields CDR1 MNHEY and CDR2 SMNVEV (reference sequence). This CDR3 spans 14 amino acids. The CDR3 sequence is CASSPHGQRDTQYF. The CDR3 coding sequence is TGTGCCAGCAGTCCTCACGGCCAGAGGGATACGCAGTATTTT.

V gene TRBV7-2 combines with J gene TRBJ1-2; D is ambiguous. Germline V gives CDR1 SGHTA, CDR2 FQGNSA. The CDR3 contains 14 residues. V lost 4 bases, J lost 4 bases, and 13 bases lay in between. The CDR3 nucleotides are TGTGCCAGCAGCTCCCCGATACCTAGCTATGGCTACACCTTC. This translates into CASSSPIPSYGYTF.

The CDR3, as DNA: TGTGCCAGTGCCCGAGGAGCGAGGAACACTGAAGCTTTCTTT. Amino acids: CASARGARNTEAFF. The rearrangement links TRBV19 to TRBJ1-1; D ambiguous. With 8 bases removed from V and 1 base from J, the gap between germline ends came to 14 bases. CDR1 and CDR2 from the germline V gene are LNHDA and SQIVND (reference sequence). CDR3 length: 14 residues.

The genes are TRBV16 and TRBJ2-5; TRBD2 might be the D (7 bases). Trimming stripped 2 bases from V and 13 bases from J, with 14 bases between. Looked up from germline, CDR1 is KGHSY and CDR2 is FQNENV. CDR3 length: 12 residues. The CDR3 sequence: CASSQRSGGRYF. The CDR3 nucleotides are TGTGCCAGCAGCCAAAGATCGGGGGGCCGGTACTTC.

The CDR3 is CASSQMGTGLASPDTQYF. As DNA, the CDR3 is TGCGCCAGCAGCCAGATGGGAACGGGACTAGCCTCTCCAGATACGCAGTATTTT. The genes are TRBV4-3 and TRBJ2-3, with TRBD2 matching over 9 bases. CDR3 length: 18 residues. V lost 3 bases and J lost 4; bases outside the gene matches: 14. The V gene's germline CDR1 is LGHNA and CDR2 YSLEER.

The rearrangement links TRBV9 to TRBJ2-7; 8 nucleotides line up with TRBD1. This CDR3 has 14 amino acids. Germline-derived CDR1 and CDR2 are SGDLS and YYNGEE. The V and J ends lost 3 bases and 4 bases, in that order; junction bases with no gene match: 6. The CDR3 DNA follows: TGTGCCAGCAGCGCCGGGACAGGATTGTACGAGCAGTACTTC. It specifies CASSAGTGLYEQYF.

This sequence joins TRBV12-5 and TRBJ1-2; no reliable D call. Germline CDR1 and CDR2: LGHNT and FRNRAP. CDR3 length: 16 amino acids. Trimming shortened V by 10 bases and J by 2 bases, and 23 bases separated the two germline ends. The CDR3 sequence: CAMAGRPLKVNYGYTF. CDR3 in DNA: TGTGCTATGGCGGGTCGACCCCTCAAGGTAAACTATGGCTACACCTTC.